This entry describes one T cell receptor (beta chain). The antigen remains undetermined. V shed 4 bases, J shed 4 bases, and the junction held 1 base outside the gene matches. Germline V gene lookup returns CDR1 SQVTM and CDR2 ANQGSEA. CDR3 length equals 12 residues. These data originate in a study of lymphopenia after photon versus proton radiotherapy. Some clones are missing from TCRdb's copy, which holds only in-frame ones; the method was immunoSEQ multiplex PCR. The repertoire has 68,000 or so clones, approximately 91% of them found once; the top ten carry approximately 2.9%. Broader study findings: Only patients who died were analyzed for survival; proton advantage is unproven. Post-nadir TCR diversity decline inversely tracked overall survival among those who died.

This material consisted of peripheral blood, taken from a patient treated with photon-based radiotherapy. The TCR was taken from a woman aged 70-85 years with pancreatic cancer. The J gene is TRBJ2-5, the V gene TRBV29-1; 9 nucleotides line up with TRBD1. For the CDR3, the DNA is TGCAGCGTTGTGACAGGGGGAGAGACCCAGTACTTC. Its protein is CSVVTGGETQYF.